One and the same sample provided the 10 T cell receptor beta chains below, sequenced in a study of immune heterogeneity within non-small cell lung tumors. Template material comprised bulk tumor genomic DNA at roughly 650 ng per sample. Surgery yielded several widely spaced biopsies per primary tumor. These patients got curative surgery after being newly diagnosed with untreated non-small cell lung cancer. Using 32 V and 13 J primers, multiplex PCR amplified TCR beta CDR3. TCRdb re-analysed the multiplex PCR reads in MiXCR, keeping a single row per CDR3 protein. The sample holds roughly 5,000 distinct CDR3 sequences; more than 30% are singletons and the top ten take about 30%. The sequencing sample was made of lung tumor tissue. These receptors were obtained from a woman in her fifties or sixties with non-small cell lung cancer.

In its sample, this clonotype is medium-sized. V and J are TRBV28 and TRBJ1-3, with D perhaps TRBD1 (6 bases). V lost 3 bases and J lost 4, with 16 bases in between. Germline V gene sequence: CDR1 MDHEN, CDR2 SYDVKM. The CDR3 extends over 16 amino acids. The CDR3, as DNA: TGTGCCAGCAGTTTGTACGGAACAGGGATGGGAAACACCATATATTTT. It specifies CASSLYGTGMGNTIYF.

Comment on this clonotype: Germline and junction disagree at one end, which may indicate a read error. The genes are TRBV11-2 and TRBJ1-1; D not certain. This CDR3 has 14 amino acids. CDR1 is SGHAT, CDR2 FQNNGV, per germline. The CDR3 spells CSSSPTLGNTEAFF. The CDR3 bases are TGTTCCAGCAGCCCCACATTGGGGAACACTGAAGCTTTCTTT.

By share, this clonotype counts as medium-sized. The rearrangement links TRBV18 to TRBJ2-7; maybe TRBD1 (5 bases). V was pared by 6 bases and J by 0 bases, with 12 bases between. CDR3 size: 14 residues. Germline-derived CDR1 and CDR2 are KGHSH and LQKENI. CDR3 region: CASSPQGVSYEQYF. In DNA, the CDR3 is TGTGCCAGCTCCCCCCAAGGGGTCTCCTACGAGCAGTACTTC.

This clonotype showed up just once. The J gene is TRBJ2-7, the V gene TRBV30; 8 bases map to TRBD1. The trim removed 1 base at V and 4 bases at J, leaving 6 bases unmatched. Per germline, CDR1 GTSNPN and CDR2 SVGIG (reference sequence). The CDR3 length is 14 residues. CDR3 amino acids: CAWSALDRAYEQYF. CDR3 bases: TGTGCCTGGAGTGCCTTGGACAGGGCGTACGAGCAGTACTTC.

This clonotype is medium-sized within its sample. The V call is TRBV5-1, the J call TRBJ1-1; D is unresolved. The V gene's germline CDR1 is SGHRS and CDR2 YFSETQ. The germline V and J ends were trimmed by 1 base and 0 bases, with 10 bases remaining between them. The CDR3 extends over 15 amino acids. The CDR3 reads CASSLTAAMNTEAFF. DNA of the CDR3: TGCGCCAGCAGCTTGACCGCGGCGATGAACACTGAAGCTTTCTTT.

This clonotype ranks as large. CDR3 bases: TGCGCCAGCAGGTATGATGGGACCGGACCTAACTATGGCTACACCTTC. Protein sequence: CASRYDGTGPNYGYTF. This rearrangement joins TRBV5-1 to TRBJ1-2; D perhaps matches TRBD1 (5 bases). Germline V gene data show CDR1 as SGHRS and CDR2 as YFSETQ. Trimming cost V 5 bases and J 0 bases, with 17 bases left between them. The CDR3 sequence is 16 residues long.

This clonotype is labeled as medium-sized. The chain joins TRBV28 to TRBJ2-7, with 8 bases matching TRBD2. Trimming at V came to 3 bases and at J to 5 bases, leaving 6 bases not matched to a gene. CDR1 and CDR2 (germline): MDHEN, SYDVKM. The CDR3 length is 14 residues. The CDR3 reads CASSFSGSRDEQYF. Here the CDR3 DNA reads TGTGCCAGCAGTTTCAGCGGGAGCAGGGACGAGCAGTACTTC. The variable domain in full, completed from reference TRBV28 and TRBJ2-7, reads DVKVTQSSRYLVKRTGEKVFLECVQDMDHENMFWYRQDPGLGLRLIYFSYDVKMKEKGDIPEGYSVSREKKERFSLILESASTNQTSMYLCASSFSGSRDEQYFGPGTRLTVT.

This clonotype appeared many times. The chain has TRBV20-1 and TRBJ2-1, with 11 bases identical to TRBD2. The germline gives CDR1 DFQATT, CDR2 SNEGSKA (reference sequence). Unmatched junction bases numbered 4, after V lost 5 bases and J lost 1 base. This CDR3 spans 15 amino acids. The CDR3 coding sequence is TGCAGTGCTGAGACTAGCGGGGCTTCCTACAATGAGCAGTTCTTC. Translating it yields CSAETSGASYNEQFF.

Sample share makes this clonotype medium-sized (0.01 to 0.1%). The chain links TRBV10-3 to TRBJ2-2, with TRBD2 as a possible D gene (5 bases). CDR3 length: 13 amino acids. Germline CDR1 reads ENHRY; CDR2 reads SYGVKD. Trimming left V 3 bases short and J 7 bases short, with 9 bases between. The DNA for the CDR3 is TGTGCCATCAGTGAAGAGGGTTTCGGGGAGCTGTTTTTT. Protein: CAISEEGFGELFF.

The chain has TRBV24-1 and TRBJ2-2; the D gene is possibly TRBD1 (5 bases). In germline, CDR1 is KGHDR, CDR2 SFDVKD. V gave up 9 bases and J gave up 1 base, with 8 bases separating them. This CDR3 region has 13 residues. CDR3 in DNA: TGTGCCACCGGGGCCTGGAACACCGGGGAGCTGTTTTTT. Translated: CATGAWNTGELFF.